The 21 T cell receptor beta chains given below trace back to one sample, sequenced in a study of OX40 agonist ivuxolimab in advanced cancers. TCRdb's table, derived via immunoSEQ multiplex PCR, lists solely in-frame clones and lacks some. The table lists under 70,000 clones, approximately 81% of them singletons, with approximately 2% in the top ten. Sequencing was performed on CD4+ or CD8+ T cells sorted from blood, taken in a trial of the OX40 agonist ivuxolimab. Receptors were obtained from an adult with an advanced solid tumor such as melanoma, head and neck, liver or kidney cancer.

V usage is TRBV6-1 and J usage is TRBJ1-1, with 7 nucleotides matching TRBD1. V gave up 4 bases and J gave up 6 bases; unmatched junction bases: 5. The CDR3 consists of 13 residues. The germline gives CDR1 MNHNS, CDR2 SASEGT. The CDR3, as DNA: TGTGCCAGCAGTGCACAGGGGACCGCTGAAGCTTTCTTT. This codes for CASSAQGTAEAFF.

The chain combines TRBV27 with TRBJ2-3; 8 nucleotides match TRBD2. Looked up from germline, CDR1 is MNHEY and CDR2 is SMNVEV (reference sequence). V lost 7 bases and J lost 3; bases outside the gene matches: 3. The CDR3 is 13 amino acids. CDR3 in DNA: TGTGCCAGCACTCAGCGGGGGACAGATACGCAGTATTTT. The encoded protein is CASTQRGTDTQYF.

This chain connects TRBV6-4 to TRBJ2-6; 12 bases align to TRBD1. Unmatched junction bases numbered 10, after V lost 8 bases and J lost 2 bases. CDR1 MRHNA and CDR2 SNTAGT come from the germline V gene. This CDR3 has 18 residues. The CDR3 DNA reads as TGTGCCAGCTCCAAGGGGGGACAGGGGGCAGCTGGGGCCAACGTCCTGACTTTC. It encodes CASSKGGQGAAGANVLTF.

CDR3 loop: CASGGRGKTQYF. The CDR3 nucleotides are TGTGCCAGCGGGGGTCGGGGAAAGACCCAGTACTTC. The chain has TRBV2 and TRBJ2-5; D may be TRBD1 or TRBD2 (5 bases each). The V and J ends lost 8 bases and 6 bases respectively, with 13 bases between them. The germline CDR1 and CDR2 sequences are SNHLY and FYNNEI. The CDR3 consists of 12 residues.

The chain links TRBV5-6 to TRBJ1-2; no definite D call. CDR1 is SGHDT and CDR2 is YYEEEE in the germline V gene. The CDR3 has 15 residues. V shed 1 base and J shed 0 bases, with 10 bases lying between them. CDR3 residues: CASSLKQNPNYGYTF. As DNA, the CDR3 is TGTGCCAGCAGCTTGAAACAGAACCCTAACTATGGCTACACCTTC.

This chain connects TRBV29-1 to TRBJ1-2; possible D gene TRBD1, 6 bases. This CDR3 contains 11 residues. The V and J ends lost 6 bases and 6 bases respectively, with 11 bases between them. CDR1 and CDR2 from the germline V gene are SQVTM and ANQGSEA. The chain's CDR3 is CSVDGQNGYTF. CDR3 bases: TGCAGCGTGGATGGACAGAATGGCTACACCTTC.

This rearrangement joins TRBV15 to TRBJ2-5; D is possibly TRBD1 (5 bases). CDR3 length equals 12 residues. Per germline, CDR1 LNHNV and CDR2 YYDKDF (reference sequence). Trimming pared 5 bases from V and 5 bases from J, leaving 9 bases between. CDR3 DNA: TGTGCCACCAGCCAGGGCCCCGAGACCCAGTACTTC. Amino acids: CATSQGPETQYF.

The V call is TRBV7-9, the J call TRBJ1-2, with D possibly being TRBD1 (5 bases). CDR1 and CDR2 from the germline V gene are SEHNR and FQNEAQ (reference sequence). This CDR3 comprises 13 residues. Deletions cut 0 bases from V and 8 bases from J, with 10 bases between. CDR3 sequence reads: CASSLAQGGGYTF. CDR3 DNA: TGTGCCAGCAGCTTAGCGCAGGGAGGCGGCTACACCTTC.

J is TRBJ2-3 and V is TRBV18; a weak D match, TRBD1 (6 bases). The CDR3 has 14 amino acids. Germline loops: CDR1 KGHSH, CDR2 LQKENI. V was shortened by 3 bases and J by 2 bases, with 9 bases between the two germline ends. Here the CDR3 reads CASSPGHITDTQYF. The DNA of the CDR3 is TGTGCCAGCTCACCGGGACATATCACAGATACGCAGTATTTT.

The CDR3 protein is CASSRDRGDEQYF. CDR3 DNA: TGTGCCAGCAGCCGGGACAGGGGCGACGAGCAGTACTTC. The V and J genes are TRBV7-7 and TRBJ2-7, with 10 bases identical to TRBD1. Germline CDR1 reads SSHAT; CDR2 reads FNYEAQ (reference sequence). This CDR3 contains 13 residues. After removal of 5 bases from V and 5 bases from J, the junction contained 3 bases not matched to a gene.

V and J are TRBV4-2 and TRBJ2-3; perhaps TRBD2 as D (6 bases). There are 16 residues in the CDR3. Between the trimmed V and J ends, which lost 1 base and 2 bases, there was a span of 13 bases. The germline V gene has CDR1 LGHNA and CDR2 YNFKEQ. In DNA form, the CDR3 reads TGTGCCAGCAGCCAAGTTTCCCCGGGAGACACAGATACGCAGTATTTT. Translation: CASSQVSPGDTDTQYF.

This clone has more than one count but fewer than ten. The rearrangement links TRBV7-3 to TRBJ1-6; D might be TRBD1 (5 bases). This CDR3 is 13 amino acids long. Germline loops: CDR1 SGHTA, CDR2 FQGTGA. V was trimmed by 5 bases and J by 9 bases, leaving 11 bases between them. CDR3 DNA: TGTGCCAGCAGCGAAATTAGGGGTTCACCCCTCCACTTT. This codes for CASSEIRGSPLHF.

The V gene is TRBV18, the J gene TRBJ2-1, with D unclear. The length of the CDR3 is 14 residues. The germline V gene encodes CDR1 KGHSH and CDR2 LQKENI. Trimming took off 0 bases at V and 9 bases at J, with 12 bases between the two ends. The CDR3 is CASSPPSEPLEQFF. DNA of the CDR3: TGTGCCAGCTCACCACCTTCAGAGCCCCTTGAGCAGTTCTTC.

The chain couples TRBV15 to TRBJ2-3; tentatively, D is TRBD2 (6 bases). This CDR3 spans 18 amino acids. Germline V gene data show CDR1 as LNHNV and CDR2 as YYDKDF (reference sequence). The V gene lost 8 bases and the J gene lost 0 bases, with 24 bases spanning the gap. CDR3 sequence reads: CATRRSRGIRKSTDTQYF. The CDR3, as DNA: TGTGCCACCCGACGAAGCCGGGGGATCCGGAAAAGCACAGATACGCAGTATTTT.

The chain uses TRBV19 and TRBJ1-5; 9 bases fit TRBD1. The trim removed 5 bases at V and 3 bases at J, leaving 8 bases unmatched. CDR1 and CDR2 from the germline V gene are LNHDA and SQIVND (reference sequence). This CDR3 contains 16 residues. The DNA for the CDR3 is TGTGCCAGTAGTCCGCCGGACAGGGGAGACAATCAGCCCCAGCATTTT. It codes for CASSPPDRGDNQPQHF. The full variable domain, completed using reference TRBV19 and TRBJ1-5, is DGGITQSPKYLFRKEGQNVTLSCEQNLNHDAMYWYRQDPGQGLRLIYYSQIVNDFQKGDIAEGYSVSREKKESFPLTVTSAQKNPTAFYLCASSPPDRGDNQPQHFGDGTRLSIL.

V is TRBV19 and J is TRBJ1-2; TRBD1 is a possible D gene (6 bases). Germline V gene sequence: CDR1 LNHDA, CDR2 SQIVND (reference sequence). The CDR3 contains 18 residues. Trimming shortened V by 9 bases and J by 5 bases, and 31 bases separated the two germline ends. Written as DNA, the CDR3 is TGTGCCAGCTCTACCCCGGCCGGGGGGCGAAGGGAGGTTTATGGCTACACCTTC. This sequence encodes CASSTPAGGRREVYGYTF.

The J gene is TRBJ1-1, the V gene TRBV23-1, with D tentatively TRBD1 (6 bases). TRBV23-1 is reported as an ORF; its role is uncertain. Between the trimmed V and J ends, which lost 3 bases and 1 base, there was a span of 15 bases. There are 16 residues in the CDR3. CDR3 DNA sequence: TGCGCCAGCAGTCACCTTAGGGGGGACCCGAACACTGAAGCTTTCTTT. It codes for CASSHLRGDPNTEAFF.

The chain combines TRBV4-2 with TRBJ1-1, with D possibly TRBD1 on 6 matching bases. CDR1 is LGHNA, CDR2 YNFKEQ, per germline. The CDR3 is made up of 15 amino acids. V dropped 2 bases and J dropped 1 base, with 11 bases sitting between them. The CDR3 DNA sequence: TGTGCCAGCAGCCAAAGAGGGGGGCAGAACACTGAAGCTTTCTTT. It is translated as CASSQRGGQNTEAFF.

This chain uses TRBV27 with TRBJ2-3, with TRBD2 identical over 8 bases. Germline lookup yields CDR1 MNHEY and CDR2 SMNVEV (reference sequence). CDR3 length: 17 residues. The junction had 12 bases not matched to a gene; V was cut back by 5 bases and J by 2 bases. CDR3 nucleotide sequence: TGTGCCAGCAGTGGCCGGCGCGGGGGGACGTTCACAGATACGCAGTATTTT. Its translation: CASSGRRGGTFTDTQYF.

This clone showed up just a few times. V usage is TRBV27 and J usage is TRBJ2-1, with D possibly matching TRBD2 (6 bases). CDR3 length: 16 amino acids. V shed 5 bases and J shed 10 bases, with 24 bases lying between them. Looked up from germline, CDR1 is MNHEY and CDR2 is SMNVEV (reference sequence). The CDR3 DNA is TGTGCCAGCAGTCCCCTTTCGGGGGTGCCTCTCAGGGAGCAGTTCTTC. It specifies CASSPLSGVPLREQFF.

V gene TRBV6-1 combines with J gene TRBJ1-2; weak D call: TRBD1 (5 bases). The CDR3 spans 13 residues. Germline-derived CDR1 and CDR2 are MNHNS and SASEGT. V was trimmed by 6 bases and J by 0 bases, leaving 8 bases between them. The CDR3 sequence is CASRGQTNYGYTF. The CDR3 DNA is TGTGCCAGCAGAGGACAAACTAACTATGGCTACACCTTC.